The sequence of this T cell receptor beta chain was determined in a study of blood T cell repertoires in COVID-19. At the level of the study: PBMCs, B-cell-depleted T cells, or T cells were the source of the cDNA or gDNA that made up the material.

The table lists this clone with a count of one. Trimming stripped 1 base from V and 6 bases from J, with 19 bases between. Looked up from germline, CDR1 is WSHSY and CDR2 is SAAADI. This CDR3 spans 16 amino acids. Libraries were prepared by immunoSEQ multiplex PCR; TCRdb keeps only in-frame clonotypes and omits some of them. The data contain some 260,000 clones, around four fifths of them seen just once; the ten biggest clones take up about 4%. The chain couples TRBV10-2 to TRBJ2-7; D remains unclear. This TCR derives from a woman in her 40s with active or convalescent COVID-19. The sequencing sample was made of peripheral blood. The CDR3, as DNA: TGCGCCAGCAGTGAGTTTATTGTAGTTCTCCCCCCCGAGCAGTACTTC. Translating gives CASSEFIVVLPPEQYF.